Below are 7 T cell receptor beta chains sequenced from a single sample in a study of blood T cells in healthy people across ages (dated by TCRdb to between 2014 and 2017). Library preparation used 5' RACE. The sequencing machine was an Illumina HiSeq 2500. A second PCR of roughly 6 to 11 cycles was run with a J-beta primer mix and a sample-barcoded 5' primer. TCRdb passed the public sequencing reads through fastp at Q25 and MiXCR, retaining productive beta sequences. For every CDR3 protein sequence, its rows merge into one entry that carries the most common genes and DNA. This sample lists about 670,000 distinct CDR3 sequences; 45% to 60% were detected once. The ten most abundant clones make up roughly 12% of the sample. Source material: blood. These receptors were collected from a woman older than 75 in good health.

This clonotype occurred many times. The chain employs TRBV4-1 and TRBJ2-7; D may be TRBD2 (5 bases). The length of the CDR3 is 14 residues. Germline assignment: CDR1 MGHRA and CDR2 YSYEKL. Trimming stripped 1 base from V and 4 bases from J, with 11 bases between. The CDR3 loop is CASSQGTAGYEQYF. The CDR3 DNA is TGCGCCAGCAGCCAAGGGACTGCAGGATACGAGCAGTACTTC.

The table lists this clonotype with many counts. V and J are TRBV5-1 and TRBJ2-1, with 9 bases that match TRBD2. Germline-derived CDR1 and CDR2 are SGHRS and YFSETQ. V shed 4 bases, J shed 6 bases, and the junction held 5 bases outside the gene matches. The CDR3 spans 14 residues. The CDR3 DNA reads as TGCGCCAGCAGCCTCCTAGCGGGACTCAATGAGCAGTTCTTC. Protein product: CASSLLAGLNEQFF.

There are many counts of this clonotype. The rearrangement joins TRBV20-1 to TRBJ2-7, with 7 bases identical to TRBD1. Germline V gives CDR1 DFQATT, CDR2 SNEGSKA (reference sequence). V trimming: 3 bases; J trimming: 2 bases; junction bases outside the gene matches: 10. This CDR3 region has 15 residues. CDR3 sequence (DNA): TGCAGTGCTAGCACCGGGACAGCGGATACCTACGAGCAGTACTTC. It codes for CSASTGTADTYEQYF.

The V call is TRBV5-1, the J call TRBJ2-2; the D gene could be TRBD1 or TRBD2 (5 bases each). Trimming removed 3 bases from V and 0 bases from J, with 12 bases in between. Germline values: CDR1 SGHRS, CDR2 YFSETQ. The CDR3 has 16 residues. The CDR3 sequence is CASSSSGRTNTGELFF. CDR3 nucleotide sequence: TGCGCCAGCAGCTCTTCGGGACGGACGAACACCGGGGAGCTGTTTTTT. Drawing the rest from reference TRBV5-1 and TRBJ2-2, the complete variable domain is KAGVTQTPRYLIKTRGQQVTLSCSPISGHRSVSWYQQTPGQGLQFLFEYFSETQRNKGNFPGRFSGRQFSNSRSEMNVSTLELGDSALYLCASSSSGRTNTGELFFGEGSRLTVL.

The CDR3 bases are TGTGCCACAGCGGAAGCGGGAGGGGACATTCAGTACTTC. Encoded protein: CATAEAGGDIQYF. The genes are TRBV27 and TRBJ2-4; 10 positions agree with TRBD2. V shed 10 bases and J 8 bases; nucleotides not matched to a gene: 8. CDR1 and CDR2 (germline): MNHEY, SMNVEV (reference sequence). The CDR3 runs 13 residues.

The rearrangement joins TRBV29-1 to TRBJ2-1, with 8 bases matching TRBD2. The germline gives CDR1 SQVTM, CDR2 ANQGSEA. The junction had 9 bases not matched to a gene; V was cut back by 3 bases and J by 8 bases. The CDR3 extends over 14 amino acids. CDR3 region: CSVDVAGRRDEQFF. The DNA for the CDR3 is TGCAGCGTTGACGTAGCGGGACGTAGGGATGAGCAGTTCTTC.

This chain joins TRBV21-1 and TRBJ2-1; the listed D gene, TRBD1, was not tested against the DNA. TRBV21-1 is annotated as a pseudogene. The CDR3 runs to 13 residues. The CDR3: CASSNRPGGLLFF. The CDR3 DNA reads as TGTGCCAGCAGCAATCGCCCAGGGGGGCTACTGTTCTTC.